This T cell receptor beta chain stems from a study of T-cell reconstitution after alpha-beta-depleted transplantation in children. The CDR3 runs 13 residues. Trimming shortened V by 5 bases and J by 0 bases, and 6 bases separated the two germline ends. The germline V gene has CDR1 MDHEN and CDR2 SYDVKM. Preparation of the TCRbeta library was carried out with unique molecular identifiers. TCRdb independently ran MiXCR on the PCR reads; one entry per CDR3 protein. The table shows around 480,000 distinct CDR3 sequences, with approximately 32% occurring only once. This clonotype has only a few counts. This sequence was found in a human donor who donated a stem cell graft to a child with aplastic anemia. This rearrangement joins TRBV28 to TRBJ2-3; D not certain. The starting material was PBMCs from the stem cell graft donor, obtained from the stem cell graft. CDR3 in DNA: TGTGCCAGCAGTGGATCTAGCACAGATACGCAGTATTTT. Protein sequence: CASSGSSTDTQYF. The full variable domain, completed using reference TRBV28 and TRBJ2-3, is DVKVTQSSRYLVKRTGEKVFLECVQDMDHENMFWYRQDPGLGLRLIYFSYDVKMKEKGDIPEGYSVSREKKERFSLILESASTNQTSMYLCASSGSSTDTQYFGPGTRLTVL.